The present T cell receptor beta chain was sequenced within a study of cytomegalovirus exposure and HLA in healthy donors. From germline, CDR1 is SNHLY and CDR2 FYNNEI. Unmatched junction bases numbered 13, after V lost 6 bases and J lost 5 bases. The CDR3 is 16 residues long. Study-level points and caveats: In vitro assays verified that three CMV-associated chains recognized CMV antigens specifically.

Notes on this clone: The antigen remains unidentified.

Libraries were prepared by immunoSEQ multiplex PCR; TCRdb keeps only in-frame clonotypes and omits some of them. The table has around 190,000 clones, about 85% seen once. V usage is TRBV2 and J usage is TRBJ2-5, with 9 bases that match TRBD1. This receptor was identified in a man between 18 and 35 years old in good health and CMV-seropositive. Material: PBMCs. The CDR3 reads CASRFLPGQGSETQYF. The CDR3, as DNA: TGTGCCAGCAGGTTCCTCCCGGGACAGGGCAGCGAGACCCAGTACTTC. Looking up the rest from reference TRBV2 and TRBJ2-5 gives the full variable domain: EPEVTQTPSHQVTQMGQEVILRCVPISNHLYFYWYRQILGQKVEFLVSFYNNEISEKSEIFDDQFSVERPDGSNFTLKIRSTKLEDSAMYFCASRFLPGQGSETQYFGPGTRLLVL.